Below are 17 T cell receptor beta chains sequenced from a single sample in a study of Ad26.COV2.S vaccination and SARS-CoV-2 variants. Stated treatment: about 20 received Ad26.COV2.S at low or high dose, single or two shots; 5 received placebo; per-sample allocation not given. Day 63 after the first vaccine or placebo injection was the time point for sampling. The repertoire was sequenced with immunoSEQ multiplex PCR; TCRdb's copy has only in-frame clones and lacks some. This sample has roughly 350,000 clones, with around 90% found just once. The specimen comprised peripheral blood, sampled in a trial of Ad26.COV2.S vaccine versus placebo. These receptors were collected from a person aged 18 to 65 who received the Ad26.COV2.S COVID-19 vaccine or a placebo.

The rearrangement joins TRBV30 to TRBJ2-5, with D perhaps matching TRBD1 (6 bases). The CDR3 loop spans 13 amino acids. V was clipped by 5 bases and J by 5 bases, with 15 bases between them. CDR1 GTSNPN and CDR2 SVGIG come from the germline V gene (reference sequence). CDR3 sequence reads: CAWQIGGVETQYF. The CDR3 DNA is TGTGCCTGGCAAATTGGGGGCGTGGAGACCCAGTACTTC.

J is TRBJ1-3 and V is TRBV6-5, with D unclear. Germline V gene sequence: CDR1 MNHEY, CDR2 SVGAGI. CDR3 length: 13 amino acids. Trimming cost V 4 bases and J 4 bases, with 8 bases left between them. For the CDR3, the DNA is TGTGCCAGCAGTTCCAATGCAGGAAACACCATATATTTT. Translating gives CASSSNAGNTIYF.

The chain employs TRBV4-1 and TRBJ1-2, with 9 bases lining up with TRBD1. The CDR3 contains 14 residues. Trimming at V came to 3 bases and at J to 6 bases, leaving 5 bases not matched to a gene. Germline lookup yields CDR1 MGHRA and CDR2 YSYEKL. The CDR3 DNA reads TGCGCCAGCAGCCAGACAGGGGGATGGGATGGCTACACCTTC. This codes for CASSQTGGWDGYTF.

The CDR3 sequence: CASRPTSGEQYF. The CDR3 DNA reads as TGTGCCAGCAGACCGACTAGCGGCGAGCAGTACTTC. V gene TRBV2 combines with J gene TRBJ2-7, with 9 nucleotides matching TRBD2. This CDR3 contains 12 residues. Germline CDR1 reads SNHLY; CDR2 reads FYNNEI. The J segment lost 6 bases and the V segment lost 6 bases, leaving 3 bases of the junction unmatched. Drawing the rest from reference TRBV2 and TRBJ2-7, the complete variable domain is EPEVTQTPSHQVTQMGQEVILRCVPISNHLYFYWYRQILGQKVEFLVSFYNNEISEKSEIFDDQFSVERPDGSNFTLKIRSTKLEDSAMYFCASRPTSGEQYFGPGTRLTVT.

This chain joins TRBV6-5 and TRBJ2-7; 11 bases are shared with TRBD1. This CDR3 has 15 amino acids. From germline, CDR1 is MNHEY and CDR2 SVGAGI. The V and J ends lost 2 bases and 3 bases, in that order; junction bases with no gene match: 3. In nucleotides, the CDR3 is TGTGCCAGCAGTTACATCGGGACAGGGGGCTACGAGCAGTACTTC. Residues: CASSYIGTGGYEQYF.

The V and J genes are TRBV9 and TRBJ2-5, with a tentative D call TRBD1 (5 bases). This CDR3 spans 16 amino acids. From germline, CDR1 is SGDLS and CDR2 YYNGEE. The V end lost 4 bases, the J end lost 1 base, and 17 bases lay between the germline ends. CDR3 DNA: TGTGCCAGCAGCCTTGGGGCAGAAACTTTCCAAGAGACCCAGTACTTC. Translated, it gives CASSLGAETFQETQYF. The entire variable domain, with the rest obtained from reference TRBV9 and TRBJ2-5, is as follows: DSGVTQTPKHLITATGQRVTLRCSPRSGDLSVYWYQQSLDQGLQFLIQYYNGEERAKGNILERFSAQQFPDLHSELNLSSLELGDSALYFCASSLGAETFQETQYFGPGTRLLVL.

The genes are TRBV9 and TRBJ2-1; TRBD2 agrees at 8 bases. From germline, CDR1 is SGDLS and CDR2 YYNGEE. CDR3 length: 14 residues. Trimming removed 4 bases from V and 5 bases from J; junction bases left unmatched: 5. CDR3 residues: CASSFSGAHNEQFF. The DNA for the CDR3 is TGTGCCAGCAGCTTTAGCGGGGCTCACAATGAGCAGTTCTTC.

V usage is TRBV3-1 (or the pseudogene TRBV3-2) and J usage is TRBJ2-1; D is uncertain. Germline V CDR1 and CDR2: LGHDT, YNNKEL (reference sequence). The CDR3 totals 13 residues. The V end lost 0 bases, the J end lost 7 bases, and 7 bases lay between the germline ends. CDR3 nucleotides: TGTGCCAGCAGCCAAGAGGCCGTGAATGAGCAGTTCTTC. It codes for CASSQEAVNEQFF.

The chain uses TRBV3-1 (or the pseudogene TRBV3-2) and TRBJ2-7; weak D call: TRBD1 (6 bases). CDR1 is LGHDT, CDR2 YNNKEL, per germline (reference sequence). CDR3 size: 14 residues. Trimming left V 4 bases short and J 0 bases short, with 10 bases between. DNA of the CDR3: TGTGCCAGCAGCCCTTACAGGGCCTCCTACGAGCAGTACTTC. Its protein is CASSPYRASYEQYF.

This clone was detected a few times. CDR3 DNA: TGCGCCAGCAGCCAGGGGACCCTCCGGGTCGGTCAGCCCCAGCATTTT. Protein sequence: CASSQGTLRVGQPQHF. The chain combines TRBV4-1 with TRBJ1-5, with D possibly being TRBD1 (5 bases). The CDR3 is 16 amino acids. The V and J ends lost 3 bases and 6 bases respectively, with 18 bases between them. Per the germline V gene, CDR1 is MGHRA and CDR2 is YSYEKL.

The chain has TRBV11-1 and TRBJ1-1; D not certain. The CDR3 is made up of 16 amino acids. The germline gives CDR1 SGHAT, CDR2 FQDESV (reference sequence). V was cut by 1 base and J by 6 bases, with 18 bases left in between. The CDR3 nucleotides are TGTGCCAGCAGCTTAGAAGTCGGGAGGCCCTACGCTGAAGCTTTCTTT. It specifies CASSLEVGRPYAEAFF.

The sample holds a few counts of this clone. This chain connects TRBV7-6 to TRBJ1-1; D not resolved. V was pared by 4 bases and J by 4 bases, with 4 bases between. The CDR3 covers 11 residues. From germline, CDR1 is SGHVS and CDR2 FNYEAQ. The CDR3 DNA sequence: TGTGCCAGCAGCTCAGCCACTGAAGCTTTCTTT. Protein product: CASSSATEAFF.

The genes are TRBV7-2 and TRBJ1-5; D unresolved. Trimming cost V 0 bases and J 9 bases, with 12 bases left between them. The CDR3 runs to 14 residues. The germline CDR1 and CDR2 sequences are SGHTA and FQGNSA. The CDR3 spells CASSLAGGRAPQHF. The CDR3 DNA reads as TGTGCCAGCAGCTTAGCCGGCGGGCGGGCGCCCCAGCATTTT.

This sequence joins TRBV5-1 and TRBJ2-3; tentatively, D is TRBD1 or TRBD2 (5 bases each). Looked up from germline, CDR1 is SGHRS and CDR2 is YFSETQ. This CDR3 has 15 residues. V lost 0 bases and J lost 2, with 10 bases in between. CDR3 region: CASSLGRGSTDTQYF. CDR3 nucleotide sequence: TGCGCCAGCAGCTTGGGTCGGGGCTCCACAGATACGCAGTATTTT.

J is TRBJ2-2 and V is TRBV11-2; no definite D call. Trimming left V 3 bases short and J 1 base short, with 0 bases between. Germline lookup yields CDR1 SGHAT and CDR2 FQNNGV. The CDR3 is made up of 12 amino acids. This CDR3 reads CASSLNTGELFF. As DNA, the CDR3 is TGTGCCAGCAGCTTGAACACCGGGGAGCTGTTTTTT.

The CDR3 reads CASSPGPDAPNEQFF. The CDR3 DNA sequence: TGTGCCAGCAGCCCAGGACCCGACGCCCCCAATGAGCAGTTCTTC. The genes are TRBV5-4 and TRBJ2-1, with D unclear. CDR3 length: 15 residues. V lost 4 bases and J 6 bases, leaving 17 bases between the germline ends. Per the germline V gene, CDR1 is SGHNT and CDR2 is YYREEE (reference sequence).

This chain connects TRBV5-8 to TRBJ2-6, with 9 bases aligning to TRBD1. The germline gives CDR1 SGHTS, CDR2 YDEGEE. The CDR3 extends over 19 amino acids. After removal of 5 bases from V and 4 bases from J, the junction contained 16 bases not matched to a gene. The chain's CDR3 is CASRGTGSSESLGANVLTF. As DNA, the CDR3 is TGTGCCAGCAGGGGGACAGGGAGTAGTGAATCTCTCGGGGCCAACGTCCTGACTTTC.